The sequence of this T cell receptor (beta chain) was determined in a study of T-cell memory formation after mild COVID-19. The CDR3 sequence is 14 residues long. With 4 bases removed from V and 1 base from J, the gap between germline ends came to 11 bases. Germline V gene sequence: CDR1 SGHDT, CDR2 YYEEEE. Findings and caveats of the study: Some clones that responded were present in memory (sampled pre-infection), which suggests cross-reactive memory joined. CD8+ contracting clones occupied EMRA, while CD4+ ones occupied mainly CM and EM.

This clonotype was counted only a few times. The antigen remains unidentified. TCRalpha and TCRbeta libraries used 5'RACE with constant-segment primers and UMIs. TCRdb re-called the 5' RACE reads with MiXCR, one entry per CDR3 protein. Of fewer than 650,000 distinct CDR3 sequences listed, around 16% are singletons. The sample taken for sequencing was PBMCs or a T cell subset sorted from them (not recorded which). The chain has TRBV5-6 and TRBJ1-1; possibly TRBD1 for D (6 bases). The TCR comes from an adult woman who had mild COVID-19 (a few samples of this study predate the infection). Cell type and time point are not known. In DNA, the CDR3 is TGTGCCAGCAGCCACGGACAGAAGAACACTGAAGCTTTCTTT. Its protein product is CASSHGQKNTEAFF.